The sequence of this TCR beta chain was determined in a study of cytomegalovirus exposure and HLA in healthy donors. Study as a whole: Approximately 180 million T cells yielded roughly 120 million unique TCR beta sequences, as an earlier analysis found. Of some 360 genotyped donors, around 84% clustered with self-reported Caucasian donors. Study-wide results and limits: Other equally common chains were less clonally expanded than HLA-associated TCR beta chains, a later analysis showed. Cytomegalovirus-associated status was assigned to around 160 TCR beta chains.

Primers for the PCR totalled 60 Vbeta and 13 Jbeta. TCRdb's table, derived via immunoSEQ multiplex PCR, lists solely in-frame clones and lacks some. This listing includes about 110,000 clones. As concerns this clone: What it binds is unknown. The junction does not match germline at one end; this may be a read error. Distinct nucleotide sequences in the sample also encode this CDR3.

CDR1 is MNHNS and CDR2 is SASEGT in the germline V gene. The CDR3 covers 14 residues. The rearrangement joins TRBV6-1 to TRBJ2-5; tentative D call: TRBD2 (6 bases). The sequenced sample consisted of PBMCs. This receptor was obtained from a man aged 40-49 years in good health and CMV-seropositive. The CDR3 DNA sequence: TGTGCTAGCAGTAATCAGGGAGGTAAAGAGACCCAGTACTTC. Translation gives CASSNQGGKETQYF.